This entry lists 21 T cell receptor beta chains sequenced from one sample in a study of sequential checkpoint blockade in melanoma. Using immunoSEQ multiplex PCR, the repertoire was profiled, and TCRdb retains in-frame clones only, with some absent. The table shows 3,500 to 4,500 clones, with roughly 45% occurring only once. Treatment meaning: randomized to nivolumab then ipilimumab (arm A) or the reverse (arm B). Material: CD8+ T cells sorted from blood (inferred from file names), obtained from a patient given nivolumab and ipilimumab in sequence. These receptors all come from a human donor with melanoma.

This clone was detected a few times. The V and J genes are TRBV11-1 and TRBJ2-7; D unclear. The CDR3 is 14 residues long. Germline loops: CDR1 SGHAT, CDR2 FQDESV (reference sequence). V was clipped by 5 bases and J by 2 bases, with 13 bases between them. The CDR3 bases are TGTGCCAGCAGCCCACCAGACTCAACCTACGAGCAGTACTTC. It translates to CASSPPDSTYEQYF.

This clone has more than one count but fewer than ten. This CDR3 is CASSQDASGSSYEQYF. In DNA form, the CDR3 reads TGCGCCAGCAGCCAAGACGCTAGCGGGTCCTCCTACGAGCAGTACTTC. The gene calls are TRBV4-3 and TRBJ2-7, with 8 bases lining up with TRBD2. Germline CDR1 and CDR2: LGHNA and YSLEER. Losses at the gene ends were 0 bases for V and 0 bases for J; bases not matched to a gene: 4. The CDR3 is 16 residues long.

The V call is TRBV19, the J call TRBJ2-7; D is possibly TRBD2 (6 bases). The V end was cut by 6 bases, the J end by 2 bases, with 14 bases between. CDR3 length: 14 amino acids. In germline, CDR1 is LNHDA, CDR2 SQIVND (reference sequence). CDR3 residues: CASSRISGAYEQYF. The CDR3 DNA reads as TGTGCCAGTAGCCGGATCTCGGGGGCCTACGAGCAGTACTTC.

This clone has only a few counts. V is TRBV28 and J is TRBJ1-5; TRBD1 is a possible D gene (5 bases). The length of the CDR3 is 16 residues. V was trimmed by 6 bases and J by 0 bases, leaving 15 bases between them. Germline V gene lookup returns CDR1 MDHEN and CDR2 SYDVKM. Here the CDR3 reads CASSPSTENSNQPQHF. The CDR3 nucleotides are TGTGCCAGCAGCCCCTCGACAGAGAATAGCAATCAGCCCCAGCATTTT.

This sequence joins TRBV7-9 and TRBJ2-7, with 8 positions matching TRBD1. Germline V CDR1 and CDR2: SEHNR, FQNEAQ (reference sequence). After removal of 1 base from V and 5 bases from J, the junction contained 7 bases not matched to a gene. This CDR3 is built from 15 residues. The CDR3 DNA follows: TGTGCCAGCAGCTTAGTCCTCCAGGGGGCGGACGAGCAGTACTTC. Amino acids: CASSLVLQGADEQYF.

The CDR3 region is CASSLDVGGYEQYF. The CDR3 DNA reads as TGTGCCAGCAGCTTAGATGTAGGAGGATACGAGCAGTACTTC. The chain couples TRBV7-8 to TRBJ2-7; D is possibly TRBD2 (5 bases). V lost 1 base and J 4 bases, leaving 11 bases between the germline ends. CDR3 size: 14 residues. CDR1 is SGHVS and CDR2 is FQNEAQ in the germline V gene.

This rearrangement joins TRBV15 to TRBJ2-7, with a possible D match to TRBD2 (6 bases). The CDR3 consists of 13 residues. Trimming took off 8 bases at V and 7 bases at J, with 18 bases between the two ends. Germline CDR1 LNHNV, CDR2 YYDKDF (reference sequence). The CDR3 region has the DNA TGTGCCACCGCTAGCGTGGCGGGGAAAGAGCAGTACTTC. Amino acid sequence: CATASVAGKEQYF.

This clone was detected once. This chain uses TRBV13 with TRBJ1-1, with a weak D call TRBD1 (6 bases). Trimming removed 0 bases from V and 5 bases from J, with 19 bases in between. This CDR3 comprises 17 residues. In germline, CDR1 is PRHDT, CDR2 FYEKMQ (reference sequence). The CDR3 sequence: CASSLGQGDLLWTEAFF. The CDR3 DNA follows: TGTGCCAGCAGCTTAGGACAGGGTGATCTGTTGTGGACTGAAGCTTTCTTT. The variable domain in full, with the rest retrieved from reference TRBV13 and TRBJ1-1, is AAGVIQSPRHLIKEKRETATLKCYPIPRHDTVYWYQQGPGQDPQFLISFYEKMQSDKGSIPDRFSAQQFSDYHSELNMSSLELGDSALYFCASSLGQGDLLWTEAFFGQGTRLTVV.

V usage is TRBV27 and J usage is TRBJ2-1; TRBD2 matches at 9 bases. V lost 7 bases, J lost 1 base, and 8 bases stayed unmatched. The CDR3 has 16 residues. In germline, CDR1 is MNHEY, CDR2 SMNVEV (reference sequence). CDR3 bases: TGTGCCAGCATTCCCGTAGCGGGGGCATCCTACAATGAGCAGTTCTTC. It encodes CASIPVAGASYNEQFF.

This chain joins TRBV4-1 and TRBJ1-4; D ambiguous. The V gene's germline CDR1 is MGHRA and CDR2 YSYEKL. The V gene lost 1 base and the J gene lost 0 bases, with 12 bases spanning the gap. The CDR3 is 17 residues long. The CDR3 DNA reads TGCGCCAGCAGCCAAGGGGCAGGCGCTGCAACTAATGAAAAACTGTTTTTT. Translated: CASSQGAGAATNEKLFF.

This clone is medium-sized in the sample. The J gene is TRBJ2-7, the V gene TRBV7-9, with D maybe TRBD1 (6 bases). From germline, CDR1 is SEHNR and CDR2 FQNEAQ (reference sequence). There are 13 residues in the CDR3. Trimming left V 5 bases short and J 10 bases short, with 18 bases between. CDR3 in amino acids: CASSPKKPGQQYF. The CDR3 DNA reads TGTGCCAGCAGCCCAAAGAAACCGGGACAACAGTACTTC.

The rearrangement joins TRBV7-2 to TRBJ1-1; 9 nucleotides match TRBD1. CDR1 is SGHTA, CDR2 FQGNSA, per germline. V was pared by 5 bases and J by 5 bases, with 6 bases of the junction left unmatched. This CDR3 spans 14 amino acids. DNA for the CDR3: TGTGCCAGCAGCCCCCGGGACAGGGTTACTGAAGCTTTCTTT. Its translation: CASSPRDRVTEAFF.

The chain employs TRBV7-8 and TRBJ1-4; possible D gene TRBD1, 5 bases. Germline-derived CDR1 and CDR2 are SGHVS and FQNEAQ. Trimming pared 5 bases from V and 5 bases from J, leaving 12 bases between. CDR3 length: 14 residues. CDR3 residues: CASSAGFLNEKLFF. In nucleotides, the CDR3 is TGTGCCAGCAGCGCAGGGTTTCTGAATGAAAAACTGTTTTTT.

This clone was detected only a few times. The chain employs TRBV9 and TRBJ2-7; TRBD2 matches at 9 bases. The CDR3 extends over 15 amino acids. The germline gives CDR1 SGDLS, CDR2 YYNGEE. V lost 4 bases, J lost 2 bases, and 7 bases stayed unmatched. CDR3 loop: CASSPRLADPYEQYF. The DNA of the CDR3 is TGTGCCAGCAGCCCTAGACTAGCGGACCCCTACGAGCAGTACTTC.

The CDR3 region is CSVEDGSNYGYTF. In DNA, the CDR3 is TGCAGCGTGGAGGACGGCTCTAACTATGGCTACACCTTC. The chain couples TRBV29-1 to TRBJ1-2, with D unclear. CDR1 is SQVTM, CDR2 ANQGSEA, per germline. There are 13 residues in the CDR3. Trimming stripped 6 bases from V and 0 bases from J, with 11 bases between.

J is TRBJ2-7 and V is TRBV7-6; 7 bases line up with TRBD2. In germline, CDR1 is SGHVS, CDR2 FNYEAQ. This CDR3 has 14 amino acids. J lost 3 bases, V lost 8 bases, and 10 bases had no gene match. The CDR3 nucleotides read TGTGCCAGCTCGGGAAGCGGGGCGAACTACGAGCAGTACTTC. Its translation is CASSGSGANYEQYF. Variable domain in full (rest from reference TRBV7-6 and TRBJ2-7): GAGVSQSPRYKVTKRGQDVALRCDPISGHVSLYWYRQALGQGPEFLTYFNYEAQQDKSGLPNDRFSAERPEGSISTLTIQRTEQRDSAMYRCASSGSGANYEQYFGPGTRLTVT.

A few counts support this clone. The J gene is TRBJ2-7, the V gene TRBV9, with D unresolved. CDR3 length: 13 residues. V was cut by 0 bases and J by 6 bases, with 10 bases left in between. Per the germline V gene, CDR1 is SGDLS and CDR2 is YYNGEE. The CDR3, as DNA: TGTGCCAGCAGCGTAGACGTCGCGTTCGAGCAGTACTTC. It translates to CASSVDVAFEQYF.

V gene TRBV28 combines with J gene TRBJ2-7; D is perhaps TRBD1 (5 bases). V lost 7 bases and J 3 bases, leaving 16 bases between the germline ends. The CDR3 totals 14 residues. The germline V gene has CDR1 MDHEN and CDR2 SYDVKM. CDR3 DNA sequence: TGTGCCAGCAAGCAGGGCTATAATCGCTACGAGCAGTACTTC. Translated, it gives CASKQGYNRYEQYF.

The DNA for the CDR3 is TGTGCCACCAGCCGGAGCGGGGAATCCTACAATGAGCAGTTCTTC. Translating gives CATSRSGESYNEQFF. The chain combines TRBV15 with TRBJ2-1, with TRBD2 identical over 7 bases. CDR1 and CDR2 from the germline V gene are LNHNV and YYDKDF (reference sequence). V shed 5 bases, J shed 1 base, and the junction held 5 bases outside the gene matches. This CDR3 contains 15 residues.

This sequence joins TRBV4-1 and TRBJ1-3; 8 nucleotides align to TRBD1. This CDR3 contains 17 residues. Trimming took 0 bases from V and 0 from J; bases not matched to a gene: 4. From germline, CDR1 is MGHRA and CDR2 YSYEKL. CDR3 loop: CASSQDLGTGSGNTIYF. The CDR3, as DNA: TGCGCCAGCAGCCAAGATCTGGGGACAGGCTCTGGAAACACCATATATTTT.

The CDR3 is CASSLGSFAGGSYNEQFF. The CDR3, as DNA: TGTGCCAGCAGCTTGGGTTCCTTTGCGGGAGGTTCTTACAATGAGCAGTTCTTC. The chain combines TRBV5-4 with TRBJ2-1; TRBD2 matches at 8 bases. The CDR3 covers 18 residues. J gave up 4 bases and V 0 bases, and 12 bases lay outside the gene matches. Germline lookup yields CDR1 SGHNT and CDR2 YYREEE (reference sequence). Combining the CDR3 with reference TRBV5-4 and TRBJ2-1 gives the whole variable domain ETGVTQSPTHLIKTRGQQVTLRCSSQSGHNTVSWYQQALGQGPQFIFQYYREEENGRGNFPPRFSGLQFPNYSSELNVNALELDDSALYLCASSLGSFAGGSYNEQFFGPGTRLTVL.